This TCR beta chain was sequenced in a study of brain T cells in children with intractable seizures. Time point of the sample: blood from clinic visit 5 months post-surgery; TSC patient then seizure free. Surgery cases with the highest brain T cell transcript signatures were chosen for sequencing. The protocol was immunoSEQ multiplex PCR, while the TCRdb copy is restricted to in-frame clones and leaves out a portion. The profile shows around 340,000 clones, nearly 95% of them singletons. The V gene's germline CDR1 is WNHNN and CDR2 SYGVQD (reference sequence). V was clipped by 0 bases and J by 5 bases, with 8 bases between them. This CDR3 comprises 14 residues.

The rearrangement uses TRBV10-1 and TRBJ2-1; D unresolved. Specimen: peripheral blood, collected more than 4 months after surgery. This sequence was found in a boy less than two years old with tuberous sclerosis and intractable seizures. Here the CDR3 reads CASSESGSNNEQFF. In DNA form, the CDR3 reads TGCGCCAGCAGTGAGTCGGGCAGCAACAATGAGCAGTTCTTC.